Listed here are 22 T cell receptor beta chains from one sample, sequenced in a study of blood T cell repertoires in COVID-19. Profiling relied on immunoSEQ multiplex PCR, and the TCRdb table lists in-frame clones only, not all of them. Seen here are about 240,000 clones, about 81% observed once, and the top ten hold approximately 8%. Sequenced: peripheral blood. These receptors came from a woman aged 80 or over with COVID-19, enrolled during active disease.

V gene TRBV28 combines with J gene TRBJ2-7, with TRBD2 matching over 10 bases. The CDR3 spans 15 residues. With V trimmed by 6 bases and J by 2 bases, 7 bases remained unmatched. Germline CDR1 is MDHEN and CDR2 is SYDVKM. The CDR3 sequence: CASSPSSGGAYEQYF. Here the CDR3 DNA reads TGTGCCAGCAGCCCGTCTAGCGGGGGTGCCTACGAGCAGTACTTC.

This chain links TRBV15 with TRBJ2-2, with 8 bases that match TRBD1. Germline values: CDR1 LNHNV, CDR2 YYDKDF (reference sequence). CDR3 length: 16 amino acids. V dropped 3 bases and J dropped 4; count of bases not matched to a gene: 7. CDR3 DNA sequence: TGTGCCACCAGCAGTCCCGGGACAGGCCCCACCGGGGAGCTGTTTTTT. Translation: CATSSPGTGPTGELFF.

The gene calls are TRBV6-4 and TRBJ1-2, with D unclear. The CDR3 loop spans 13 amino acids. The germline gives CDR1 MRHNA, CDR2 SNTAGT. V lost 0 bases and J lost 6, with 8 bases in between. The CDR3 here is CASSDSRGNGYTF. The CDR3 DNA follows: TGTGCCAGCAGTGACTCCAGAGGGAATGGCTACACCTTC.

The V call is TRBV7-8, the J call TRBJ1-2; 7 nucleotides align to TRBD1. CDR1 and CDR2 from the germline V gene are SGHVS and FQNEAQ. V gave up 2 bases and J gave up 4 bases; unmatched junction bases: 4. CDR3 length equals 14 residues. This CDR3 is CASSLPDRAYGYTF. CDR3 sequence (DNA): TGTGCCAGCAGCTTACCAGACAGGGCCTATGGCTACACCTTC.

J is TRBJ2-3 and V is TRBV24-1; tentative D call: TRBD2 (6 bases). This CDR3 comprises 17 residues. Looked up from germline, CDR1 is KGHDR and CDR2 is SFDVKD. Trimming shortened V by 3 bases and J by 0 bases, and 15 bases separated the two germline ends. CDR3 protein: CATSDQPPGLSTDTQYF. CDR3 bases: TGTGCCACCAGTGATCAGCCCCCGGGACTTAGCACAGATACGCAGTATTTT.

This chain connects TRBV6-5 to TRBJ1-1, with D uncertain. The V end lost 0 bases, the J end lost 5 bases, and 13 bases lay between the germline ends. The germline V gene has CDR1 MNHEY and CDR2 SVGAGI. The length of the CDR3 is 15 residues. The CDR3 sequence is CASSYSPVKETEAFF. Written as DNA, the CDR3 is TGTGCCAGCAGTTACTCCCCGGTAAAGGAGACTGAAGCTTTCTTT.

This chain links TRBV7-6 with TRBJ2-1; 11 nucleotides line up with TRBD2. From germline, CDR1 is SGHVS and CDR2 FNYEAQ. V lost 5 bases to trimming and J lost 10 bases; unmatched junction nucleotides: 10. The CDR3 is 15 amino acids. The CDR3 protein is CASSPTSGTIIEQFF. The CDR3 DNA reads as TGTGCCAGCAGCCCGACTAGCGGGACAATCATCGAGCAGTTCTTC.

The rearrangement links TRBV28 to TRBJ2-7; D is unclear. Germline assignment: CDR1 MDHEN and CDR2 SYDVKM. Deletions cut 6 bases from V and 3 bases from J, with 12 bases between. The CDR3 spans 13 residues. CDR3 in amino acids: CASSLSRLYEQYF. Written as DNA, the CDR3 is TGTGCCAGCAGCCTAAGTAGACTCTACGAGCAGTACTTC.

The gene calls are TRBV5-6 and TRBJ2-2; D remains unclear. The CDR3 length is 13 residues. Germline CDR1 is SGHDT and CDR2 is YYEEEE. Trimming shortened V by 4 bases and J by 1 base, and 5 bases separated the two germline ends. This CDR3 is CASSLRNTGELFF. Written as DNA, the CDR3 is TGTGCCAGCAGCCTCAGGAACACCGGGGAGCTGTTTTTT.

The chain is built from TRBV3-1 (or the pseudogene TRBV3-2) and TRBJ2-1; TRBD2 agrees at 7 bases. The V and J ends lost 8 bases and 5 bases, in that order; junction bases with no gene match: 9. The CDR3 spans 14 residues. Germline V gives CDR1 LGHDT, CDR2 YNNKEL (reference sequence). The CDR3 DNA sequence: TGTGCCAGCCGCTTGGGGGGGGTGGACAATGAGCAGTTCTTC. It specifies CASRLGGVDNEQFF.

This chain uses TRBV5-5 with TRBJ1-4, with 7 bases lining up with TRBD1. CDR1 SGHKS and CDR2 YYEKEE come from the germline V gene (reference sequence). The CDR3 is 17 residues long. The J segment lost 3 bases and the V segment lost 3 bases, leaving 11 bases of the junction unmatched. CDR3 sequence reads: CASSWDLTGAPNEKLFF. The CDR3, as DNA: TGTGCCAGCAGCTGGGATCTTACAGGGGCGCCTAATGAAAAACTGTTTTTT.

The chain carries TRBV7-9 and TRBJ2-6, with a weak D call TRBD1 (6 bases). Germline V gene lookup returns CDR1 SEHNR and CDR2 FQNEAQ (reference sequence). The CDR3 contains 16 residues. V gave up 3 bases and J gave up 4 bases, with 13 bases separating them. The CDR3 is CASSLGAGVGANVLTF. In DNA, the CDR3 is TGTGCCAGCAGCTTGGGCGCAGGGGTCGGGGCCAACGTCCTGACTTTC.

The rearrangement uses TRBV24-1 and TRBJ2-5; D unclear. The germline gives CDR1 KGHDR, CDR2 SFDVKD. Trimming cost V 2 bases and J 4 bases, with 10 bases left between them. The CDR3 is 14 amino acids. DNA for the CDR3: TGTGCCACCAGTGATTCAGCGTACTCAGAGACCCAGTACTTC. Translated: CATSDSAYSETQYF.

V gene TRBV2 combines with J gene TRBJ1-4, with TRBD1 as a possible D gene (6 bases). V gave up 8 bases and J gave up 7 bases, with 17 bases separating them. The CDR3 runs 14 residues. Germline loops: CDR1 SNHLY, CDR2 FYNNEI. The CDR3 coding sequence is TGTGCCAGCGCCAGACAGGCCGCCTCTGAAAAACTGTTTTTT. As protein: CASARQAASEKLFF.

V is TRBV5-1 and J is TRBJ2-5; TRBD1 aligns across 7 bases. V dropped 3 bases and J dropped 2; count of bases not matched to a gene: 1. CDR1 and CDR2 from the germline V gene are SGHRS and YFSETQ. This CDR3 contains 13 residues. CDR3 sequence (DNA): TGCGCCAGCAGCTCGGACAGGCAAGAGACCCAGTACTTC. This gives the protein CASSSDRQETQYF.

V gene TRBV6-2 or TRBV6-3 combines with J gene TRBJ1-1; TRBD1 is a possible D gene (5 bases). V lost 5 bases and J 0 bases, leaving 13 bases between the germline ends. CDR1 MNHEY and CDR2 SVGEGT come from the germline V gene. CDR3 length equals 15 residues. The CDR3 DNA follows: TGTGCCAGCAGTACTTCAGGGATCATGAACACTGAAGCTTTCTTT. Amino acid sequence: CASSTSGIMNTEAFF.

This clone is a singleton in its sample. CDR3: CATSIRRGGDTQYF. CDR3 sequence (DNA): TGTGCCACCAGTATTCGCCGGGGGGGGGATACGCAGTATTTT. The chain carries TRBV15 and TRBJ2-3; 8 bases are shared with TRBD2. J lost 6 bases, V lost 6 bases, and 8 bases had no gene match. Germline V gives CDR1 LNHNV, CDR2 YYDKDF (reference sequence). The CDR3 totals 14 residues.

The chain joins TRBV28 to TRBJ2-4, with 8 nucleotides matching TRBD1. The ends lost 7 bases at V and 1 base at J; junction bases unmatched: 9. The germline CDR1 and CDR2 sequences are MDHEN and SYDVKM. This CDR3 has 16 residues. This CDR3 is CASTAGGSVAKNIQYF. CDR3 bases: TGTGCCAGCACAGCAGGGGGCTCCGTGGCCAAAAACATTCAGTACTTC. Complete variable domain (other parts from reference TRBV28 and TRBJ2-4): DVKVTQSSRYLVKRTGEKVFLECVQDMDHENMFWYRQDPGLGLRLIYFSYDVKMKEKGDIPEGYSVSREKKERFSLILESASTNQTSMYLCASTAGGSVAKNIQYFGAGTRLSVL.

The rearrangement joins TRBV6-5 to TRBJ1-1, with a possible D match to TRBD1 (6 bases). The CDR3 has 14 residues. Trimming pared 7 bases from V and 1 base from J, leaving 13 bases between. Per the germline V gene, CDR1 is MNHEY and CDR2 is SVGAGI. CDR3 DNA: TGTGCCAGCAACCTAGACAGGACGAACACTGAAGCTTTCTTT. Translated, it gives CASNLDRTNTEAFF.

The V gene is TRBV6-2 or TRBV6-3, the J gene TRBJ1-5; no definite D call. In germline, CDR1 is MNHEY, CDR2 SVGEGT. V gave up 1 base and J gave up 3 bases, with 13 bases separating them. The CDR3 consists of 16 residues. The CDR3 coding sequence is TGTGCCAGCAGTTACTATGCGCCGGTTAACAATCAGCCCCAGCATTTT. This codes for CASSYYAPVNNQPQHF.

The CDR3 DNA reads TGTGCCAGCAGTTTCCCCGGGACAGGTCGCACCGGGGAGCTGTTTTTT. This encodes CASSFPGTGRTGELFF. This chain links TRBV28 with TRBJ2-2; 8 positions agree with TRBD1. Looked up from germline, CDR1 is MDHEN and CDR2 is SYDVKM. Losses at the gene ends were 3 bases for V and 4 bases for J; bases not matched to a gene: 7. The CDR3 contains 16 residues.

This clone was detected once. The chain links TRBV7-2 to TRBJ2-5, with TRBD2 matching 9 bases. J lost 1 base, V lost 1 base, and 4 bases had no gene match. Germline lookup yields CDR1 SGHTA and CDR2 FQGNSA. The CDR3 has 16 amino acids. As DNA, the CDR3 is TGTGCCAGCAGCTTAGGCGGGAGGGTAGGCCAAGAGACCCAGTACTTC. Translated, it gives CASSLGGRVGQETQYF.